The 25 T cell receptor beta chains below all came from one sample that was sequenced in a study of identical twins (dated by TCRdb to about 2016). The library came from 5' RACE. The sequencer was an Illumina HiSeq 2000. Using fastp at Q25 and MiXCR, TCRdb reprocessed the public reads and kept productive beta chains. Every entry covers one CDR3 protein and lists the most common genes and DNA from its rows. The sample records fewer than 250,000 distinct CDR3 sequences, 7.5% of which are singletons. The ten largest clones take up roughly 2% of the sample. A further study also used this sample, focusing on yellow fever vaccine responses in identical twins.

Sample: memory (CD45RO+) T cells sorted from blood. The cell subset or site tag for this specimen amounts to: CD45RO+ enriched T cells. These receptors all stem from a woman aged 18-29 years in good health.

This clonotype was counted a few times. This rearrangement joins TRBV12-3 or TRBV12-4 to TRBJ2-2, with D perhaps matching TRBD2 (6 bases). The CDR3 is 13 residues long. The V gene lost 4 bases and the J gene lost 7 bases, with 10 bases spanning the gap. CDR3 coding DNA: TGTGCCAGCAGTTCCGGGGGAGGCGGGGAGCTGTTTTTT. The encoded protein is CASSSGGGGELFF.

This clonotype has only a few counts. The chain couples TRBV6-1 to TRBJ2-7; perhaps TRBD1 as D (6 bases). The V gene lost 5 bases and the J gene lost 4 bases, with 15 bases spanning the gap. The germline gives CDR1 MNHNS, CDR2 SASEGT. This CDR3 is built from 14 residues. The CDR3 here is CASSRGRGRYEQYF. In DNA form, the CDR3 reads TGTGCCAGCAGTCGGGGCAGGGGTCGTTACGAGCAGTACTTC.

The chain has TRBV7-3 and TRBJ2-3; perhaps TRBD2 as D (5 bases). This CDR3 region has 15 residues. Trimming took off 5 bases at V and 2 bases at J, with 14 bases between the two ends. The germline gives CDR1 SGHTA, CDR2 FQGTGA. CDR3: CASSREGSFTDTQYF. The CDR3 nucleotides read TGTGCCAGCAGCCGAGAGGGATCCTTCACAGATACGCAGTATTTT.

The CDR3 nucleotides read TGTGCCAGCGGAGGGGGCCTTCCGTTCTTC. This codes for CASGGGLPFF. The rearrangement links TRBV7-2 to TRBJ2-1; D possibly corresponds to TRBD1 (7 bases). Germline assignment: CDR1 SGHTA and CDR2 FQGNSA. The CDR3 extends over 10 amino acids. V lost 8 bases and J lost 15, with 14 bases in between.

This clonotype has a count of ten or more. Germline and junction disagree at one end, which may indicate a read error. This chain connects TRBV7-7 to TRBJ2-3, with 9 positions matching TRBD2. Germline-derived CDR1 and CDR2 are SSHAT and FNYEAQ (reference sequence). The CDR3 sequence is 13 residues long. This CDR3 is CASSLAGDSTQYF. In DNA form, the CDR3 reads TGTGCTAGCAGCTTAGCGGGGGACTCTACGCAGTATTTT.

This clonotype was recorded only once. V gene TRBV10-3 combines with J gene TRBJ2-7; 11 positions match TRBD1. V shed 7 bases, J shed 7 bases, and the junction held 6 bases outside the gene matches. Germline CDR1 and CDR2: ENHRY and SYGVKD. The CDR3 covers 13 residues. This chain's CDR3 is CAINGQGAQEQYF. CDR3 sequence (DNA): TGTGCCATCAACGGACAGGGGGCGCAGGAGCAGTACTTC.

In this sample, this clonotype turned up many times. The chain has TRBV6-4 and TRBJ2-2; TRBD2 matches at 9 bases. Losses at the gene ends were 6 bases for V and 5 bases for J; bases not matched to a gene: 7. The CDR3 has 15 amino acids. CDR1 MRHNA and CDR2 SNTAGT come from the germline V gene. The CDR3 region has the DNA TGTGCCAGCAGCCATATAGCGGGGGATACCGGGGAGCTGTTTTTT. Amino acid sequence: CASSHIAGDTGELFF.

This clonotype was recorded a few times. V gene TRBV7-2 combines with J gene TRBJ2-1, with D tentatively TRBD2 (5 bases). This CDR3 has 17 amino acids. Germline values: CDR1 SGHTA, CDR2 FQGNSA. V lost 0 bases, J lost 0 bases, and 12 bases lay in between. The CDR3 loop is CASSLAPRTGSYNEQFF. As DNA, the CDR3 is TGTGCCAGCAGCTTAGCGCCACGGACTGGCTCCTACAATGAGCAGTTCTTC.

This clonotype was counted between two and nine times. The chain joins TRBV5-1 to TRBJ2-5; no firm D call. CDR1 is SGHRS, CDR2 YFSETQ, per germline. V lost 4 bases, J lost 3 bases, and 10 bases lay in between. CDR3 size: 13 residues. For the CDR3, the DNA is TGCGCCAGCAGCCCGACTGGAGAAGAGACCCAGTACTTC. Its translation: CASSPTGEETQYF.

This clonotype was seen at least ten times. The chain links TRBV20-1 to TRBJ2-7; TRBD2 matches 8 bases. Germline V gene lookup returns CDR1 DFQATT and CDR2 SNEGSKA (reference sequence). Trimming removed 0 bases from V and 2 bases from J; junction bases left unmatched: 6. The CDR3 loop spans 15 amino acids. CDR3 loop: CSARDLSGGPYEQYF. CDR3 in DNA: TGCAGTGCTAGAGATCTTTCGGGAGGGCCCTACGAGCAGTACTTC.

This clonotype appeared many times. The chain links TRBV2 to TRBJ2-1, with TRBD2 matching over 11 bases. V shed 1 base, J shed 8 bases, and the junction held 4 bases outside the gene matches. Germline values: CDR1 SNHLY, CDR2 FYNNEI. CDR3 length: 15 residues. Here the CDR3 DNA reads TGTGCCAGCAGTGAAGGTAGCGGGAGGGTCTATGAGCAGTTCTTC. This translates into CASSEGSGRVYEQFF.

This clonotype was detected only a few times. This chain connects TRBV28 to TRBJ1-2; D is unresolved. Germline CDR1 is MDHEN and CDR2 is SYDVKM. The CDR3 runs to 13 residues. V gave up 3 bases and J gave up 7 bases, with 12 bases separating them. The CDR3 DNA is TGTGCCAGCAGTTTCATCCATTTTTCTGGCTACACCTTC. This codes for CASSFIHFSGYTF.

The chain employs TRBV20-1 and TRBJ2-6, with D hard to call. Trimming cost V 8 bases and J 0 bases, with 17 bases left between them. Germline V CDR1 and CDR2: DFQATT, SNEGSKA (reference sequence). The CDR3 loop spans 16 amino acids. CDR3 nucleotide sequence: TGCAGTCCGACTGCACCCCGACTCTCTGGGGCCAACGTCCTGACTTTC. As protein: CSPTAPRLSGANVLTF.

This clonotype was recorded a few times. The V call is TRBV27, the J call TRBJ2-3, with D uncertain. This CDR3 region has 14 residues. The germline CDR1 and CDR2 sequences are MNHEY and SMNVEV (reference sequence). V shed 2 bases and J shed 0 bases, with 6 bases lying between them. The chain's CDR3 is CASSLRPSTDTQYF. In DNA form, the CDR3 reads TGTGCCAGCAGTTTAAGACCTAGCACAGATACGCAGTATTTT.

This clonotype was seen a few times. The CDR3 protein is CASREDRGRSTQYF. CDR3 DNA: TGTGCCAGCAGGGAGGACAGGGGCCGTTCCACCCAGTACTTC. The chain carries TRBV2 and TRBJ2-5; 9 bases agree with TRBD1. The germline V gene has CDR1 SNHLY and CDR2 FYNNEI. V shed 6 bases, J shed 8 bases, and the junction held 10 bases outside the gene matches. CDR3 length: 14 amino acids.

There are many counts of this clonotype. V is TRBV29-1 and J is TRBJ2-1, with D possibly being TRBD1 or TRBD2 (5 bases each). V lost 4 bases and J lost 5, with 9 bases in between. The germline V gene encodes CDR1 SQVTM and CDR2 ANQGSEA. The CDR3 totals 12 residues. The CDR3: CSVGWGHNEQFF. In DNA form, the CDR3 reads TGCAGCGTTGGGTGGGGACACAATGAGCAGTTCTTC.

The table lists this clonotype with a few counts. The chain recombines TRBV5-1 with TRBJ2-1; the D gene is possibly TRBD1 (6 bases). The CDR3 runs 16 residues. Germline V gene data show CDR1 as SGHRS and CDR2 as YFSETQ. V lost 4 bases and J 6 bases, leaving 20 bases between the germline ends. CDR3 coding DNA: TGCGCCAGCAGCGACGGGACCAGGGGCACCGTCAATGAGCAGTTCTTC. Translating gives CASSDGTRGTVNEQFF.

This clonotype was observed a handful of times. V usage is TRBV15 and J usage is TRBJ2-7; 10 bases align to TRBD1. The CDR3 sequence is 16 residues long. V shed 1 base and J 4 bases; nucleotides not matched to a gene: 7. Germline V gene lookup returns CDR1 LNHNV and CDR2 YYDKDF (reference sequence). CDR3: CATSRGTGGRSYEQYF. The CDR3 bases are TGTGCCACCAGCAGAGGGACAGGGGGGCGATCTTACGAGCAGTACTTC.

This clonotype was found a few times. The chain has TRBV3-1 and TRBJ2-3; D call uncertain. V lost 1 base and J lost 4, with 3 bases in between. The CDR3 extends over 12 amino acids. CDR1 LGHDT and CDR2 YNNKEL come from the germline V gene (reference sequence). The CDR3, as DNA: TGTGCCAGCAGCCAAGTGGCAGATACGCAGTATTTT. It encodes CASSQVADTQYF.

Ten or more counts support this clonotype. The CDR3 loop is CASSYLASLSYNEQFF. The CDR3 region has the DNA TGTGCCAGCAGTTACCTAGCGAGCCTCTCCTACAATGAGCAGTTCTTC. The V call is TRBV28, the J call TRBJ2-1, with a possible D match to TRBD2 (6 bases). The germline gives CDR1 MDHEN, CDR2 SYDVKM. The CDR3 sequence is 16 residues long. V was pared by 4 bases and J by 0 bases, with 13 bases between. The full variable domain, completed using reference TRBV28 and TRBJ2-1, is DVKVTQSSRYLVKRTGEKVFLECVQDMDHENMFWYRQDPGLGLRLIYFSYDVKMKEKGDIPEGYSVSREKKERFSLILESASTNQTSMYLCASSYLASLSYNEQFFGPGTRLTVL.

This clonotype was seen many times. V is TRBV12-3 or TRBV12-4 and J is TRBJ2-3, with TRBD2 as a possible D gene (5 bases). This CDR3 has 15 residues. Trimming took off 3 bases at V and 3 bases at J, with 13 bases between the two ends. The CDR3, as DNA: TGTGCCAGCAGTTTCACCCTCACTAGAACAGATACGCAGTATTTT. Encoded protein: CASSFTLTRTDTQYF.

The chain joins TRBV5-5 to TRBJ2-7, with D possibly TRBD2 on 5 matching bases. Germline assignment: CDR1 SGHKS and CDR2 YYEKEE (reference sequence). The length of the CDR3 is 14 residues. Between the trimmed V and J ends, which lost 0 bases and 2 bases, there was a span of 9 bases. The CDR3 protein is CASSLVEGPYEQYF. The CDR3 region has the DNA TGTGCCAGCAGCTTGGTAGAGGGCCCCTACGAGCAGTACTTC.

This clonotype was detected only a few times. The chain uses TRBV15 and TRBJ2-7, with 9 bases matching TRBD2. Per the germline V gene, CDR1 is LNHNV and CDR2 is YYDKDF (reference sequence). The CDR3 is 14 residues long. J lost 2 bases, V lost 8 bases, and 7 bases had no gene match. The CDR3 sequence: CATSAGGEPYEQYF. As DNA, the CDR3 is TGTGCCACCTCGGCGGGAGGGGAGCCCTACGAGCAGTACTTC.

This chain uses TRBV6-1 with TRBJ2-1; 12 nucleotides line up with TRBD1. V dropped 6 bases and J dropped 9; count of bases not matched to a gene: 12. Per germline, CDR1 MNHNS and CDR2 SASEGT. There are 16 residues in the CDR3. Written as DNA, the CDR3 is TGTGCCAGCAGCCGGAGAACCGGGACAGGGGGCGGTGAGCAGTTCTTC. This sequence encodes CASSRRTGTGGGEQFF.

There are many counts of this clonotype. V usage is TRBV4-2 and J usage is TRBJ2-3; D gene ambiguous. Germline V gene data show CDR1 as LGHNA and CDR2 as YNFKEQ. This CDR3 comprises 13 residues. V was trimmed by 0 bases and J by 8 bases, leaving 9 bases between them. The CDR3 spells CASSQDTFGTQYF. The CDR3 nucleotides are TGTGCCAGCAGCCAAGATACCTTTGGTACGCAGTATTTT.